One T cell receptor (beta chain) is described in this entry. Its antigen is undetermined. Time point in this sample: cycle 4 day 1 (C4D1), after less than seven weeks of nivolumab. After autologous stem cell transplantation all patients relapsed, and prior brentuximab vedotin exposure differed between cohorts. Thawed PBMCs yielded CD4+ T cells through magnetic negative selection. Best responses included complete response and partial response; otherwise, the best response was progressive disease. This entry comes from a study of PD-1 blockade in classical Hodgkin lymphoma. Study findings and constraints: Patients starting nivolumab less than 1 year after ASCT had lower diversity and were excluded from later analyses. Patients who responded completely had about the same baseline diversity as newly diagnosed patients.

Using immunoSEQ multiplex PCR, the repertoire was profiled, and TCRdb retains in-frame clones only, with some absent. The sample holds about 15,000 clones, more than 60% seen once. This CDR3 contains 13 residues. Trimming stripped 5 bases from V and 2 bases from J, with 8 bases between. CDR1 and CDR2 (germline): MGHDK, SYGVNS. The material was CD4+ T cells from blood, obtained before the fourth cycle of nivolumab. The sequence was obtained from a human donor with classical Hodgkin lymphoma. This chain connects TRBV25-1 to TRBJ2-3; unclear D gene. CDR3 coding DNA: TGTGCCAGCAGTAAGAGACCCACAGATACGCAGTATTTT. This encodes CASSKRPTDTQYF.